Here is one T cell receptor beta chain with its context. The sample is drawn from a study of blood T cell repertoires in COVID-19. Whole-study context: Nucleic acid was either cDNA or gDNA, and it came from T cells, B-cell-depleted T cells, or PBMCs.

Per the study methods: Estimation of nucleated cell counts relied on the amplification of reference gene primers. The method was immunoSEQ multiplex PCR; TCRdb's version includes in-frame clones alone and lacks a portion of them. The D gene and trimming were derived from the DNA, and the V and J assignments and clone size from that table. This sample has 300,000 or so clones, with around 90% found just once. The germline V gene encodes CDR1 MNHEY and CDR2 SVGEGT. Trimming stripped 2 bases from V and 4 bases from J, with 14 bases between. This CDR3 contains 15 residues. This TCR was sampled from a woman in her thirties who had recovered from COVID-19. V usage is TRBV6-2 or TRBV6-3 and J usage is TRBJ1-1; TRBD1 might be the D (6 bases). Sequenced material: PBMCs or T cells enriched from blood (not recorded which). Here the CDR3 reads CASSYVGQGSTEAFF. The CDR3 DNA is TGTGCCAGCAGTTACGTCGGCCAGGGGAGCACTGAAGCTTTCTTT.